Following are 3 T cell receptor beta chains from one sample sequenced in a study of patients and donors after allogeneic stem cell transplantation. A single record per CDR3 protein comes from TCRdb applying MiXCR to the RT-PCR reads. The table records roughly 960,000 distinct CDR3 sequences, roughly 17% of them present only once. Sequencing was done on a sample of blood, either unsorted or a sorted T cell fraction (not recorded which). The receptors were gathered from a human donor who was either an allogeneic HSCT recipient or a stem cell or donor lymphocyte infusion donor (not recorded which). It is not recorded whose cells these are; they may come from a transplant donor.

The J gene is TRBJ1-1, the V gene TRBV12-3 or TRBV12-4; no clear D. Trimming pared 1 base from V and 6 bases from J, leaving 9 bases between. This CDR3 region has 13 residues. The CDR3 DNA reads as TGTGCCAGCAGTTTAGGGCGGACCGCTGAAGCTTTCTTT. Encoded protein: CASSLGRTAEAFF.

This clonotype was seen only a few times. This sequence joins TRBV4-2 and TRBJ1-1; 10 nucleotides agree with TRBD1. V lost 4 bases to trimming and J lost 1 base; unmatched junction nucleotides: 3. From germline, CDR1 is LGHNA and CDR2 YNFKEQ. The CDR3 spans 15 residues. CDR3 sequence reads: CASSPRDRGNTEAFF. As DNA, the CDR3 is TGTGCCAGCAGCCCACGGGACAGGGGGAACACTGAAGCTTTCTTT.

This clonotype occurred once. The chain combines TRBV6-2 or TRBV6-3 with TRBJ1-1; the D is unclear. V lost 6 bases and J 2 bases, leaving 13 bases between the germline ends. Germline V CDR1 and CDR2: MNHEY, SVGEGT. The CDR3 loop spans 14 amino acids. The CDR3 coding sequence is TGTGCCAGCAGCCTACAGACGGATAACACTGAAGCTTTCTTT. Translating gives CASSLQTDNTEAFF.